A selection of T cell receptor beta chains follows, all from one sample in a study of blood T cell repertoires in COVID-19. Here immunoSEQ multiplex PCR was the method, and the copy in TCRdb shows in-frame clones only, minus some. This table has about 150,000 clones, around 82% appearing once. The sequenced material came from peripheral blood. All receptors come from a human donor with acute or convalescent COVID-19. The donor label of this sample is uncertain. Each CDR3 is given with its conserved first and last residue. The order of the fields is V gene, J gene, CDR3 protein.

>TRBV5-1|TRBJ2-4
CASSARASGKGDIQYF
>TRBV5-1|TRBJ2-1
CASSLNPDNEQFF
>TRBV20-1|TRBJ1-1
CSASLIRADTEAFF
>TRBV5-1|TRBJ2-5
CASSWTSGEETQYF
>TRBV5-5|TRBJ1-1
CASSLRTGLNTEAFF
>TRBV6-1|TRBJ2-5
CASSDLRGKYQETQYF
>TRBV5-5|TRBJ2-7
CASSLIYEQYF
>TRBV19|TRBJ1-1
CASSFGGAGNTEAFF
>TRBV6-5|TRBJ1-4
CASSYRGGRTNEKLFF
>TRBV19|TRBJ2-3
CASSGSGHPSTDTQYF
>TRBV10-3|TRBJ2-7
CAISESGGTEQYF
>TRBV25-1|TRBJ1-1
CASSVSGTGYAFF
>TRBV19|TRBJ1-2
CASSTPPAENYGYTF
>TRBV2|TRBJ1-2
CASEEGLNYGYTF
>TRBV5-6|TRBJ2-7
CASSLPDSLYEQYF
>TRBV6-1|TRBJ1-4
CASSEARGGREKLFF
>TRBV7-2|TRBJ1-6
CASSFDRNSYNSPLHF
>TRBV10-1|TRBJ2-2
CASSVAGLNTGELFF
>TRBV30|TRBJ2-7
CAWSVGYGTGSHEQYF
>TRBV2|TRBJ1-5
CASSEEPYQPQHF
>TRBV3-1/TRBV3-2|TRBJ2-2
CASSQGRNTGELFF
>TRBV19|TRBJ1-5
CASTNGQGGQPQHF
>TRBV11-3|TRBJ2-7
CASSPTDSGEQYF
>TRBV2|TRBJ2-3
CASSRGRGTDTQYF
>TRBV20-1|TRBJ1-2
CSANRDGYTF
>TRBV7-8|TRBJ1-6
CASSSDIDYNSPLHF
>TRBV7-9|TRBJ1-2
CASSPNIEGVYGYTF
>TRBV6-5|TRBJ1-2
CASSYKAGGGGGYTF
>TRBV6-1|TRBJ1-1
CASSEARGTGWITEAFF
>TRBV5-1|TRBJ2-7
CASSPLPDRGNDEQYF
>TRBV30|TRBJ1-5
CAWSGTVPGQPQHF
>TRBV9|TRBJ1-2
CASSVVEGSYGYTF
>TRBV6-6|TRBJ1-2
CASRPPRDSVNYGYTF
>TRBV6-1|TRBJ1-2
CASSEYSLYGYTF
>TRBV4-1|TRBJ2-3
CASSQEILAGPTDTQYF
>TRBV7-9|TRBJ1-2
CASSSVFGVTNYGYTF
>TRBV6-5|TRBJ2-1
CASRPRQGMNEQFF
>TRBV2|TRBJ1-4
CASSLTGVYDEKLFF
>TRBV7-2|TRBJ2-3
CASSPRGGAMTDTQYF
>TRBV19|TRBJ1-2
CASRLTGERDGYTF
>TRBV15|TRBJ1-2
CATSRDRGPSNYGYTF
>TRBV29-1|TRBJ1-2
CSAGQGLSYGYTF
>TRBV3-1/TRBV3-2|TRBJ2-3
CASSQGAGPPRDTQYF
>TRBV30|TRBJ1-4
CAWSGSLSEKLFF
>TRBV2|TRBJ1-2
CASSGTSNYGYTF
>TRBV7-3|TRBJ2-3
CASSLTSSTDTQYF
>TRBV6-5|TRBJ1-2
CASSYSGGPNYGYTF
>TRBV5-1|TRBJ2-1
CASSSRDSEQFF
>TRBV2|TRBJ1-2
CASSELQDNGYTF
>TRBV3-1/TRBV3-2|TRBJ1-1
CASSHASRSRGTEAFF
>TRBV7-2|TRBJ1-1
CASSLARGRSNTEAFF
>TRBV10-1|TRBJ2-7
CASRPPGLAGAQYFYEQYF
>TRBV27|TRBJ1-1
CASSLSLSRGNTEAFF